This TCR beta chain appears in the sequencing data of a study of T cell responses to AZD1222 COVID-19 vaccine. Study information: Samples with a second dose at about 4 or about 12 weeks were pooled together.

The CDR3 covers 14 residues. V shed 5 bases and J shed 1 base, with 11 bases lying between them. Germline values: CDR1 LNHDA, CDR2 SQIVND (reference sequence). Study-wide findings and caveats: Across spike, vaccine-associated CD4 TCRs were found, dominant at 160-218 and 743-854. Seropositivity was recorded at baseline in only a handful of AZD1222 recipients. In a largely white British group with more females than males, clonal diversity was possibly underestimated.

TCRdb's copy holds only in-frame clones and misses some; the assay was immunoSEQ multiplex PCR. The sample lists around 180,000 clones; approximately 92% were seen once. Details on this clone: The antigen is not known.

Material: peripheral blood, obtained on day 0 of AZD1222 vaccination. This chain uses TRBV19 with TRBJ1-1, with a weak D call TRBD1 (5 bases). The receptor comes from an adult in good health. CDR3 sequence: CASSSGGANTEAFF. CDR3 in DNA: TGTGCCAGTAGTTCGGGTGGGGCGAACACTGAAGCTTTCTTT.